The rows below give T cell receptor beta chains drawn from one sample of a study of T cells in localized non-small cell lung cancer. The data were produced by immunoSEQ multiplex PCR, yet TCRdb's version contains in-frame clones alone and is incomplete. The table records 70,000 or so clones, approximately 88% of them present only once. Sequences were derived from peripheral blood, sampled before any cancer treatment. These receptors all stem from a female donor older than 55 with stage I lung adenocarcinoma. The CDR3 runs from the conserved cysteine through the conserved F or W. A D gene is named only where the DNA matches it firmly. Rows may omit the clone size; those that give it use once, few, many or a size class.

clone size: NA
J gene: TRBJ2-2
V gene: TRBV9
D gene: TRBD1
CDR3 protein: CASSLTGTNTGELFF
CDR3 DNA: TGTGCCAGCAGCCTGACAGGGACGAACACCGGGGAGCTGTTTTTT

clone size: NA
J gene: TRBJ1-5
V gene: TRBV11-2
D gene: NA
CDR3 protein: CASSFDPSGNQPQHF
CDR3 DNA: TGTGCCAGCAGCTTCGACCCTTCGGGGAATCAGCCCCAGCATTTT

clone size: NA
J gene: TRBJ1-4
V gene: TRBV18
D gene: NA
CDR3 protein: CASSPPGGTNEKLFF
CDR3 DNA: TGTGCCAGCTCACCACCGGGGGGAACTAATGAAAAACTGTTTTTT

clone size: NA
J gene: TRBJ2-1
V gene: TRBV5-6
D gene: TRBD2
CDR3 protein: CASSLTPGGSSYNEQFF
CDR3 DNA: TGTGCCAGCAGCCTAACCCCGGGGGGGAGCTCCTACAATGAGCAGTTCTTC

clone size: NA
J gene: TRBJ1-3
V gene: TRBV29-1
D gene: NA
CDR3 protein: CSVVQGFSGNTIYF
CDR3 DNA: TGCAGCGTTGTTCAGGGATTCTCTGGAAACACCATATATTTT

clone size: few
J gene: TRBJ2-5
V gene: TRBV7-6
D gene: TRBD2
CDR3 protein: CASSSSGGRQTQYF
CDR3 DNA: TGTGCCAGCAGCTCGTCGGGGGGGCGGCAGACCCAGTACTTC

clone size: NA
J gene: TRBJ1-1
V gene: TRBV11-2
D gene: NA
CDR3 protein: CASSFLWNTEAFF
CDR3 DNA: NA

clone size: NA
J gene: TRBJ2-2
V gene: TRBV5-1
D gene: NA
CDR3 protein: CASSVMGGELFF
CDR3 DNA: TGCGCCAGCAGCGTGATGGGCGGGGAGCTGTTTTTT

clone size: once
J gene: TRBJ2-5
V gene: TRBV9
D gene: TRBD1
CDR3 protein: CASSVQGQGQETQYF
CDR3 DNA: TGTGCCAGCAGCGTACAGGGACAGGGCCAAGAGACCCAGTACTTC

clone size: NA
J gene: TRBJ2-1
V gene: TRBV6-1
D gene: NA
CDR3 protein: CASRPGPPRDEQFF
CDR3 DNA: TGTGCCAGCAGACCGGGACCACCCCGGGATGAGCAGTTCTTC

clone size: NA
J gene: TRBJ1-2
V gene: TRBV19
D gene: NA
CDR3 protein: CASSMPGSYGYTF
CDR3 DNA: TGTGCCAGTAGTATGCCCGGGAGCTATGGCTACACCTTC

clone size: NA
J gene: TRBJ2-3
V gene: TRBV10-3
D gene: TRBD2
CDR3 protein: CAISEASGRDTQYF
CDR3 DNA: TGTGCCATCAGTGAGGCTAGCGGAAGAGATACGCAGTATTTT

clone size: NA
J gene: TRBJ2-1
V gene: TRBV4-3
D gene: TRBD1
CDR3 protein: CASSPRDRGYNEQFF
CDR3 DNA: TGCGCCAGCAGCCCCCGGGACAGGGGATACAATGAGCAGTTCTTC

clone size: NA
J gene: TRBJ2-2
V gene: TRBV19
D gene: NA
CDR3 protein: CASSISLGELFF
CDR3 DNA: TGTGCCAGTAGTATATCTCTGGGGGAGCTGTTTTTT

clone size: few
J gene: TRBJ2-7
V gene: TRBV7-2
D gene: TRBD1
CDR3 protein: CASSLVGQGTYEQYF
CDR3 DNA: TGTGCCAGCAGCTTGGTCGGACAGGGAACCTACGAGCAGTACTTC

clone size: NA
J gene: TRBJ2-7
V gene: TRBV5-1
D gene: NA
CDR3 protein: CASSLDPGYEQYF
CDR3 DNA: TGCGCCAGCAGCTTGGACCCCGGTTACGAGCAGTACTTC

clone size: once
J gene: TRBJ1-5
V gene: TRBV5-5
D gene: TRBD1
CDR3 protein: CASSRGQGRGQPQHF
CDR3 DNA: TGTGCCAGCAGCCGGGGACAGGGGAGGGGTCAGCCCCAGCATTTT

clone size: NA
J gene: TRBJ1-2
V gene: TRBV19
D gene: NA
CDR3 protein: CASSIDGGANYGYTF
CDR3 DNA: TGTGCCAGTAGTATAGATGGCGGAGCTAACTATGGCTACACCTTC

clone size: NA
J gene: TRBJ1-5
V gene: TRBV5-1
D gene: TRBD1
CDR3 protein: CASSLGTAPGQPQHF
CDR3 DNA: TGCGCCAGCAGCTTAGGGACAGCGCCGGGGCAGCCCCAGCATTTT

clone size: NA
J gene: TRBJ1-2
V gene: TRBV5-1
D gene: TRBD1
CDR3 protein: CASSSGGRETYGYTF
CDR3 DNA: TGCGCCAGCAGCTCAGGGGGGCGCGAAACCTATGGCTACACCTTC

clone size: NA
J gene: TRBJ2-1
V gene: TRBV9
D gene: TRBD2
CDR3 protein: CASSALAGVYNEQFF
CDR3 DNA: TGTGCCAGCAGCGCATTAGCGGGAGTCTACAATGAGCAGTTCTTC

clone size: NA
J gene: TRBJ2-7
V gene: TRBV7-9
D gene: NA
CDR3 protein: CASSLAGSYEQYF
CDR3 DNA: TGTGCCAGCAGCTTAGCTGGCTCCTACGAGCAGTACTTC

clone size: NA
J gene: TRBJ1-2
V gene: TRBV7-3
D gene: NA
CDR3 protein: CASSPGVDPGNYGYTF
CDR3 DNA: TGTGCCAGCAGTCCGGGAGTCGATCCCGGCAACTATGGCTACACCTTC

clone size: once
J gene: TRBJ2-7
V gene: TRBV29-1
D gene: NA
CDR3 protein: CSAVVPGVFPDEQYF
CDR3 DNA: TGCAGCGCGGTGGTTCCGGGGGTCTTTCCCGACGAGCAGTACTTC